This TCR beta chain was identified during a study of Graves' ophthalmopathy and Graves' hyperthyroidism. Study-wide results and limits: The model's prediction of ophthalmopathy progression had 65% to 71% sensitivity and roughly 72% specificity.

This clonotype was observed at least ten times. What it recognizes is unknown. Amplification of TCR beta CDR3 regions used RNA transcripts. First-round RT-PCR relied on HTBI primers, and a second-round multiplex PCR came next. TCRdb called the multiplex PCR reads again in MiXCR, with one record for every CDR3 protein. The sample has almost 400,000 distinct CDR3 sequences; around 16% are singletons. The receptor was derived from a woman aged 18 to 35 with Graves' ophthalmopathy. Input material: peripheral blood.

CDR3 in DNA: TGTGCCAGCAGCTTCGGACCGGGACTTGGAAACACCATATATTTT. Its translation: CASSFGPGLGNTIYF. The chain employs TRBV5-6 and TRBJ1-3, with a tentative D call TRBD1 (5 bases). The germline gives CDR1 SGHDT, CDR2 YYEEEE. V was trimmed by 2 bases and J by 3 bases, leaving 12 bases between them. The CDR3 is 15 amino acids.